Reported below is one TCR beta chain. Its specificity is unknown. Some clones are missing from TCRdb's copy, which holds only in-frame ones; the method was immunoSEQ multiplex PCR. The table includes 150,000 to 200,000 clones, around 92% detected once. The germline V gene encodes CDR1 SNHLY and CDR2 FYNNEI. V lost 5 bases to trimming and J lost 5 bases; unmatched junction nucleotides: 4. This CDR3 is 13 amino acids long. This specimen belongs to a study of T cell responses to AZD1222 COVID-19 vaccine. Study-wide results and caveats: Of the AZD1222 recipients, only 6 or 7 were seropositive at baseline.

This chain connects TRBV2 to TRBJ2-5, with 8 bases matching TRBD1. This specimen consisted of peripheral blood, obtained on day 0 of AZD1222 vaccination. This TCR came from an adult in good health. The CDR3 reads CASSNQGAETQYF. The CDR3 DNA sequence: TGTGCCAGCAGTAACCAGGGGGCGGAGACCCAGTACTTC.